The 24 T cell receptor beta chains reported below all come from one sample, sequenced in a study of blood T cell repertoires in COVID-19. Produced via immunoSEQ multiplex PCR; TCRdb's table is partial and in-frame only. This sample has 95,000 to 100,000 clones, with 85% found just once. Source material: peripheral blood. Receptors originate from a woman in her 70s with active or convalescent COVID-19.

This clone was counted only a few times. The genes are TRBV28 and TRBJ1-2, with D tentatively TRBD1 (5 bases). V lost 5 bases and J 5 bases, leaving 9 bases between the germline ends. Germline V gives CDR1 MDHEN, CDR2 SYDVKM. The CDR3 is 12 residues long. The CDR3 protein is CASSITGYGYTF. The DNA of the CDR3 is TGTGCCAGCAGTATCACAGGATATGGCTACACCTTC.

The rearrangement uses TRBV6-5 and TRBJ2-5, with 10 nucleotides matching TRBD2. Per the germline V gene, CDR1 is MNHEY and CDR2 is SVGAGI. CDR3 length equals 16 residues. The trim removed 3 bases at V and 5 bases at J, leaving 9 bases unmatched. The CDR3 bases are TGTGCCAGCAGTTATCAAGCGGGAGGGCCCTGGGAGACCCAGTACTTC. Residues: CASSYQAGGPWETQYF.

The chain's CDR3 is CASLGRGGQEQYF. The CDR3 region has the DNA TGTGCCAGCCTAGGGAGGGGAGGTCAGGAGCAGTACTTC. The chain uses TRBV6-5 and TRBJ2-7; 7 positions agree with TRBD2. The CDR3 contains 13 residues. V lost 8 bases, J lost 7 bases, and 11 bases stayed unmatched. Germline V CDR1 and CDR2: MNHEY, SVGAGI.

The chain couples TRBV7-6 to TRBJ1-5, with D maybe TRBD1 (5 bases). From germline, CDR1 is SGHVS and CDR2 FNYEAQ. Between the trimmed V and J ends, which lost 0 bases and 2 bases, there was a span of 5 bases. This CDR3 contains 14 residues. The CDR3 DNA reads as TGTGCCAGCAGCTTAGCGACAGGCAATCAGCCCCAGCATTTT. The encoded protein is CASSLATGNQPQHF.

The rearrangement uses TRBV5-6 and TRBJ1-5, with a weak D call TRBD1 (5 bases). This CDR3 has 15 residues. Deletions cut 0 bases from V and 0 bases from J, with 7 bases between. Germline lookup yields CDR1 SGHDT and CDR2 YYEEEE. Here the CDR3 reads CASSLEGYSNQPQHF. CDR3 bases: TGTGCCAGCAGCTTGGAGGGGTATAGCAATCAGCCCCAGCATTTT.

The genes are TRBV18 and TRBJ1-1, with D unclear. V lost 2 bases to trimming and J lost 13 bases, with 20 bases between them. This CDR3 is built from 14 residues. The germline V gene has CDR1 KGHSH and CDR2 LQKENI. The CDR3 loop is CASSPRTGSQEVFF. In DNA, the CDR3 is TGTGCCAGCTCACCAAGGACGGGGTCCCAGGAGGTTTTCTTT.

The J gene is TRBJ2-1, the V gene TRBV30; 15 nucleotides align to TRBD2. The CDR3 is made up of 16 amino acids. Germline lookup yields CDR1 GTSNPN and CDR2 SVGIG (reference sequence). Trimming at V came to 3 bases and at J to 5 bases, leaving 5 bases not matched to a gene. The CDR3 DNA reads as TGTGCCTGGAGGTGGACTAGCGGGGGGGTCAACAATGAGCAGTTCTTC. Translating gives CAWRWTSGGVNNEQFF. Full variable domain (remainder filled in from reference TRBV30 and TRBJ2-1): SQTIHQWPATLVQPVGSPLSLECTVEGTSNPNLYWYRQAAGRGLQLLFYSVGIGQISSEVPQNLSASRPQDRQFILSSKKLLLSDSGFYLCAWRWTSGGVNNEQFFGPGTRLTVL.

The table lists this clone with a few counts. The chain links TRBV14 to TRBJ2-7, with 11 nucleotides matching TRBD2. Germline values: CDR1 SGHDN, CDR2 FVKESK. J gave up 5 bases and V 1 base, and 4 bases lay outside the gene matches. The CDR3 is made up of 15 amino acids. The CDR3 coding sequence is TGTGCCAGCAGCCAAGCTAGCGGGAGGCCCCACGAGCAGTACTTC. It is translated as CASSQASGRPHEQYF.

The chain has TRBV7-2 and TRBJ2-3; tentatively, D is TRBD1 (6 bases). The V end lost 6 bases, the J end lost 2 bases, and 12 bases lay between the germline ends. This CDR3 spans 14 amino acids. Germline values: CDR1 SGHTA, CDR2 FQGNSA. The CDR3, as DNA: TGTGCCAGCAGACCAACAGGGTCCACAGATACGCAGTATTTT. This gives the protein CASRPTGSTDTQYF.

This chain uses TRBV6-5 with TRBJ1-2, with 7 bases aligning to TRBD1. The CDR3 contains 14 residues. The germline V gene encodes CDR1 MNHEY and CDR2 SVGAGI. Trimming cost V 6 bases and J 3 bases; bases outside gene matches: 7. The CDR3 nucleotides read TGTGCCAGCAGCCTTACAGGGGCGGACTATGGCTACACCTTC. As protein: CASSLTGADYGYTF.

This chain connects TRBV24-1 to TRBJ2-3, with 7 nucleotides matching TRBD2. Germline CDR1 KGHDR, CDR2 SFDVKD. The junction had 7 bases not matched to a gene; V was cut back by 5 bases and J by 0 bases. This CDR3 is built from 16 residues. This CDR3 is CATSALSGVSTDTQYF. CDR3 DNA sequence: TGTGCCACCAGTGCCTTAAGCGGGGTTAGCACAGATACGCAGTATTTT.

The chain links TRBV9 to TRBJ2-1; 7 bases agree with TRBD2. There are 14 residues in the CDR3. Trimming cost V 5 bases and J 4 bases; bases outside gene matches: 6. Looked up from germline, CDR1 is SGDLS and CDR2 is YYNGEE. The CDR3 region is CASSSSGLYNEQFF. The CDR3 region has the DNA TGTGCCAGCAGTAGTAGCGGGCTTTACAATGAGCAGTTCTTC. Together with reference TRBV9 and TRBJ2-1, the CDR3 gives the full variable domain: DSGVTQTPKHLITATGQRVTLRCSPRSGDLSVYWYQQSLDQGLQFLIQYYNGEERAKGNILERFSAQQFPDLHSELNLSSLELGDSALYFCASSSSGLYNEQFFGPGTRLTVL.

V gene TRBV2 combines with J gene TRBJ2-1; 12 positions agree with TRBD2. The ends lost 1 base at V and 5 bases at J; junction bases unmatched: 0. Germline assignment: CDR1 SNHLY and CDR2 FYNNEI. The CDR3 has 15 amino acids. The CDR3 reads CASSEGLAGDNEQFF. CDR3 coding DNA: TGTGCCAGCAGTGAAGGACTAGCGGGGGACAATGAGCAGTTCTTC.

The chain joins TRBV2 to TRBJ1-5, with 11 bases aligning to TRBD1. The V gene end was trimmed by 4 bases and the J gene end by 3 bases; junction bases not matched to a gene: 8. The CDR3 sequence is 17 residues long. Germline V gives CDR1 SNHLY, CDR2 FYNNEI. This CDR3 reads CASSAGQGVGDNQPQHF. For the CDR3, the DNA is TGTGCCAGCAGTGCGGGACAGGGGGTGGGTGACAATCAGCCCCAGCATTTT.

This clone was counted once. This rearrangement joins TRBV6-2 or TRBV6-3 to TRBJ2-7; 9 positions match TRBD1. The germline gives CDR1 MNHEY, CDR2 SVGEGT. This CDR3 spans 14 amino acids. Trimming took 4 bases from V and 2 from J; bases not matched to a gene: 3. The CDR3 here is CASSFRQGAYEQYF. For the CDR3, the DNA is TGTGCCAGCAGTTTCCGACAGGGGGCCTACGAGCAGTACTTC.

The rearrangement links TRBV15 to TRBJ1-1; 9 bases fit TRBD1. This CDR3 comprises 11 residues. Germline assignment: CDR1 LNHNV and CDR2 YYDKDF (reference sequence). V trimming: 5 bases; J trimming: 10 bases; junction bases outside the gene matches: 2. The CDR3 protein is CATSGTGLAFF. The CDR3 DNA follows: TGTGCCACCAGCGGGACAGGGTTAGCTTTCTTT.

The CDR3 DNA is TGCGCCAGCAGCTTGGTAGGGGATATGGATGGCTACACCTTC. This sequence encodes CASSLVGDMDGYTF. J is TRBJ1-2 and V is TRBV5-1; a weak D match, TRBD1 (5 bases). The CDR3 is 14 residues long. V was cut by 0 bases and J by 6 bases, with 12 bases left in between. Germline V gene sequence: CDR1 SGHRS, CDR2 YFSETQ.

This clone was seen a handful of times. The chain couples TRBV5-5 to TRBJ1-1; the D is unclear. The CDR3 contains 15 residues. The V gene lost 0 bases and the J gene lost 0 bases, with 9 bases spanning the gap. The V gene's germline CDR1 is SGHKS and CDR2 YYEKEE (reference sequence). CDR3: CASSLGLQMNTEAFF. The CDR3 coding sequence is TGTGCCAGCAGCTTGGGTTTGCAGATGAACACTGAAGCTTTCTTT.

The V gene is TRBV27, the J gene TRBJ2-3; 12 positions agree with TRBD2. V dropped 3 bases and J dropped 5; count of bases not matched to a gene: 12. The CDR3 loop spans 18 amino acids. Germline V CDR1 and CDR2: MNHEY, SMNVEV (reference sequence). DNA for the CDR3: TGTGCCAGCAGTTTTGGGCCAATACCGGGACTAGCGGGAGATACGCAGTATTTT. Translation gives CASSFGPIPGLAGDTQYF.

The rearrangement joins TRBV5-1 to TRBJ2-7; 11 nucleotides line up with TRBD1. With 4 bases clipped from V and 1 base from J, the junction kept 7 bases outside the gene matches. Germline V gene sequence: CDR1 SGHRS, CDR2 YFSETQ. The CDR3 loop spans 16 amino acids. CDR3 DNA sequence: TGCGCCAGCAGCCGGACCGGGACAGGGGGATCCTACGAGCAGTACTTC. Translated: CASSRTGTGGSYEQYF. The full variable domain, with the rest looked up from reference TRBV5-1 and TRBJ2-7, is KAGVTQTPRYLIKTRGQQVTLSCSPISGHRSVSWYQQTPGQGLQFLFEYFSETQRNKGNFPGRFSGRQFSNSRSEMNVSTLELGDSALYLCASSRTGTGGSYEQYFGPGTRLTVT.

The J gene is TRBJ1-1, the V gene TRBV19; TRBD1 aligns across 7 bases. This CDR3 region has 14 residues. V shed 1 base and J 4 bases; nucleotides not matched to a gene: 3. Germline-derived CDR1 and CDR2 are LNHDA and SQIVND (reference sequence). The CDR3, as DNA: TGTGCCAGTAGTATAGCAGGGGGTGTCACTGAAGCTTTCTTT. It specifies CASSIAGGVTEAFF.

This chain links TRBV6-5 with TRBJ2-1, with a tentative D call TRBD2 (5 bases). V was trimmed by 5 bases and J by 4 bases, leaving 9 bases between them. This CDR3 is 13 amino acids long. Germline-derived CDR1 and CDR2 are MNHEY and SVGAGI. CDR3 nucleotides: TGTGCCAGCAGTCGGGGTGGGTACAATGAGCAGTTCTTC. Amino acid sequence: CASSRGGYNEQFF.

The chain is built from TRBV30 and TRBJ1-4; 8 bases are shared with TRBD1. Germline V lookup: CDR1 GTSNPN, CDR2 SVGIG (reference sequence). J was trimmed by 5 bases and V by 2 bases; bases with no gene match: 7. The CDR3 runs to 15 residues. CDR3 protein: CAWSSQGAGNEKLFF. As DNA, the CDR3 is TGTGCCTGGAGTTCGCAGGGGGCGGGAAATGAAAAACTGTTTTTT. Combining the CDR3 with reference TRBV30 and TRBJ1-4 gives the whole variable domain SQTIHQWPATLVQPVGSPLSLECTVEGTSNPNLYWYRQAAGRGLQLLFYSVGIGQISSEVPQNLSASRPQDRQFILSSKKLLLSDSGFYLCAWSSQGAGNEKLFFGSGTQLSVL.

This rearrangement joins TRBV6-2 or TRBV6-3 to TRBJ1-2; unclear D gene. CDR1 and CDR2 from the germline V gene are MNHEY and SVGEGT. V was shortened by 2 bases and J by 9 bases, with 10 bases between the two germline ends. The CDR3 has 12 residues. CDR3 sequence: CASSYMSRSYTF. The CDR3 coding sequence is TGTGCCAGCAGTTACATGTCTAGGAGCTACACCTTC.